The T cell receptor (beta chain) described here comes from a study of cytomegalovirus exposure and HLA in healthy donors. Turning to the study itself: Genetic ancestry analysis placed around 76% of the 300 to 400 donors that were genotyped in the Caucasian-associated cluster. Study-level results: The authors later linked a missense DCLRE1C variant to TCR beta V- and J-gene trimming. In vitro experiments confirmed that three CMV-associated chains were specific for CMV antigens.

This clone was counted between two and nine times. Antigen specificity is unknown. Vbeta (60) and Jbeta (13) primers were used in the PCR. Original handling: Per a later analysis, the number of unique TCR beta chains was around 80 million, of which 9 million to 14 million were shared. Assay: immunoSEQ multiplex PCR; the TCRdb copy retains only in-frame clones and omits some. V, J and clone size were drawn from that table, and D and trimming were deduced from the DNA. The table records about 150,000 clones, roughly 82% of them present only once. CDR1 is MRHNA and CDR2 is SNTAGT in the germline V gene. V lost 2 bases to trimming and J lost 2 bases, with 14 bases between them. CDR3 length equals 16 residues.

This clonotype was obtained from a man aged 30 to 39 in good health and CMV-seropositive. The sequenced sample consisted of PBMCs. This rearrangement joins TRBV6-4 to TRBJ2-3; weak D call: TRBD2 (6 bases). The CDR3 region is CASSDGKRVTTDTQYF. In DNA, the CDR3 is TGTGCCAGCAGTGACGGGAAGCGGGTAACCACAGATACGCAGTATTTT.